This TCR beta chain was identified during a study of long-term antiretroviral therapy in people with HIV. Study-level findings and limits: The study lacked data on ART adherence, viral resistance or therapy changes. Controls exceeded HIV repertoires in CDR3 length range.

At least two post-ART and at least one pre-ART PBMC sample were available for each donor. Version v3.0 of the immunoSEQ assay ran at survey level. What sequencing targeted per sample was about 35,000-50,000 T-cell genomes. Generated by immunoSEQ multiplex PCR, the TCRdb table keeps only in-frame clones and is missing some. The repertoire holds about 36,000 clones, with around three quarters as singletons. This clone showed up just a few times. What it recognizes is unknown. Germline V gene lookup returns CDR1 SGHRS and CDR2 YFSETQ. The CDR3 extends over 16 amino acids. Between the trimmed V and J ends, which lost 0 bases and 0 bases, there was a span of 13 bases.

Sample: unsorted PBMCs, taken 3.4 years after starting antiretroviral therapy. V and J are TRBV5-1 and TRBJ2-7; D is possibly TRBD1 or TRBD2 (6 bases each). This clonotype was sampled from a man aged 25-40 years with HIV. CDR3 in amino acids: CASSLGWGAPSYEQYF. Here the CDR3 DNA reads TGCGCCAGCAGCTTGGGATGGGGGGCTCCCTCCTACGAGCAGTACTTC.